What follows are 15 T cell receptor beta chains derived from one specimen sequenced in a study of spatial heterogeneity in lung cancer. TCRdb re-called the 5' RACE reads through MiXCR, storing one row per CDR3 protein. The sample carries approximately 40,000 distinct CDR3 sequences, roughly 13% recorded once. Sample time point: sample taken at primary tumor resection. The authors sequenced whole RNA from tumor, nontumor lung or frozen PBMC without sorting. Sample: PBMCs, taken at surgery. The receptors derive from a male donor with early-stage non-small cell lung cancer.

This clonotype has just a few counts. This chain connects TRBV6-2 or TRBV6-3 to TRBJ2-6; D unclear. The germline V and J ends were trimmed by 8 bases and 0 bases, with 11 bases remaining between them. This CDR3 comprises 15 residues. CDR1 MNHEY and CDR2 SVGEGT come from the germline V gene. CDR3 loop: CASDGGSSGANVLTF. CDR3 DNA: TGTGCCAGCGATGGCGGTAGCTCTGGGGCCAACGTCCTGACTTTC.

This clonotype was seen many times. The rearrangement joins TRBV6-2 or TRBV6-3 to TRBJ2-7, with D uncertain. Trimming left V 2 bases short and J 7 bases short, with 6 bases between. The V gene's germline CDR1 is MNHEY and CDR2 SVGEGT. There are 11 residues in the CDR3. The DNA for the CDR3 is TGTGCCAGCAGTTACGCGTGGGAGCAGTACTTC. Translation gives CASSYAWEQYF.

This clonotype was detected ten times or more. V and J are TRBV7-2 and TRBJ2-1, with 7 bases identical to TRBD2. The V gene's germline CDR1 is SGHTA and CDR2 FQGNSA. This CDR3 is built from 15 residues. J was trimmed by 9 bases and V by 1 base; bases with no gene match: 9. Here the CDR3 reads CASSLGRLANGEQFF. As DNA, the CDR3 is TGTGCCAGCAGCTTAGGCAGACTAGCTAATGGTGAGCAGTTCTTC.

This clonotype was seen more than once but under ten times. This CDR3 is CASSLVWTVNTGELFF. For the CDR3, the DNA is TGCGCCAGCAGCTTGGTATGGACAGTGAACACCGGGGAGCTGTTTTTT. The chain has TRBV5-1 and TRBJ2-2; D perhaps matches TRBD1 (6 bases). V lost 0 bases and J 1 base, leaving 10 bases between the germline ends. Per germline, CDR1 SGHRS and CDR2 YFSETQ. There are 16 residues in the CDR3.

This chain uses TRBV20-1 with TRBJ1-5; D is possibly TRBD1 (6 bases). V lost 1 base and J 4 bases, leaving 17 bases between the germline ends. The germline V gene has CDR1 DFQATT and CDR2 SNEGSKA (reference sequence). CDR3 length equals 16 residues. Written as DNA, the CDR3 is TGCAGTGCTAGAGCCTTATTGGACAGTCCTAATCAGCCCCAGCATTTT. Its translation: CSARALLDSPNQPQHF.

The CDR3 nucleotides are TGTGCCAGCAGTGACTTCGATGAGCAGTTCTTC. Protein sequence: CASSDFDEQFF. This chain connects TRBV25-1 to TRBJ2-1; D gene ambiguous. With 3 bases removed from V and 8 bases from J, the gap between germline ends came to 5 bases. Germline V CDR1 and CDR2: MGHDK, SYGVNS. The CDR3 is 11 amino acids.

As to this clonotype: The junction departs from germline at one end; a sequencing error may be responsible. The chain recombines TRBV19 with TRBJ2-3, with D possibly TRBD1 on 6 matching bases. The CDR3 extends over 15 amino acids. Germline values: CDR1 LNHDA, CDR2 SQIVND (reference sequence). CDR3 coding DNA: TGTACCAGTAGTCCGGACAGCTTATACACAGATACGCAGTATTTT. The encoded protein is CTSSPDSLYTDTQYF.

This clonotype was detected ten times or more. CDR3 residues: CASSLILGSYEQYF. CDR3 coding DNA: TGCGCCAGCAGCTTAATATTGGGATCCTACGAGCAGTACTTC. V usage is TRBV5-1 and J usage is TRBJ2-7; D uncertain. In germline, CDR1 is SGHRS, CDR2 YFSETQ. The CDR3 runs 14 residues. V was clipped by 2 bases and J by 1 base, with 10 bases between them. Variable domain in full (rest from reference TRBV5-1 and TRBJ2-7): KAGVTQTPRYLIKTRGQQVTLSCSPISGHRSVSWYQQTPGQGLQFLFEYFSETQRNKGNFPGRFSGRQFSNSRSEMNVSTLELGDSALYLCASSLILGSYEQYFGPGTRLTVT.

The chain couples TRBV5-4 to TRBJ2-7, with a possible D match to TRBD1 (6 bases). Trimming cost V 3 bases and J 0 bases, with 10 bases left between them. There are 14 residues in the CDR3. Germline V lookup: CDR1 SGHNT, CDR2 YYREEE (reference sequence). The CDR3 nucleotides read TGTGCCAGCAGCTATGGGACACCCTCCTACGAGCAGTACTTC. Translation: CASSYGTPSYEQYF.

V is TRBV20-1 and J is TRBJ1-5; D not certain. CDR1 is DFQATT and CDR2 is SNEGSKA in the germline V gene (reference sequence). The CDR3 has 13 amino acids. The V and J ends lost 3 bases and 7 bases respectively, with 13 bases between them. The CDR3 loop is CSAREAGIQPQHF. The CDR3 DNA sequence: TGCAGTGCTAGGGAAGCGGGAATCCAGCCCCAGCATTTT.

This clonotype was seen repeatedly, ten times or more. The V and J genes are TRBV28 and TRBJ1-4; D possibly corresponds to TRBD1 (5 bases). V gave up 6 bases and J gave up 5 bases, with 16 bases separating them. The CDR3 sequence is 15 residues long. In germline, CDR1 is MDHEN, CDR2 SYDVKM. The CDR3 sequence is CASRTIRGLNEKLFF. Here the CDR3 DNA reads TGTGCCAGCAGGACTATACGGGGCCTGAATGAAAAACTGTTTTTT.

This clonotype showed up just a few times. This rearrangement joins TRBV5-4 to TRBJ1-2; D unclear. The CDR3 consists of 13 residues. V was shortened by 0 bases and J by 4 bases, with 7 bases between the two germline ends. Germline V gene data show CDR1 as SGHNT and CDR2 as YYREEE (reference sequence). For the CDR3, the DNA is TGTGCCAGCAGCTTGGCGACACTCTATGGCTACACCTTC. Its translation is CASSLATLYGYTF.

The chain couples TRBV7-2 to TRBJ2-1; 11 nucleotides align to TRBD1. The J segment lost 2 bases and the V segment lost 4 bases, leaving 4 bases of the junction unmatched. The CDR3 is 16 amino acids. Germline CDR1 and CDR2: SGHTA and FQGNSA. The CDR3 nucleotides are TGTGCCAGCAGCTCCGGGGACAGGGGGGCCTACAATGAGCAGTTCTTC. Its translation is CASSSGDRGAYNEQFF.

Points on this clonotype: A much larger clone lies one base from this, so it may be a read error. The chain carries TRBV20-1 and TRBJ2-3; D perhaps matches TRBD1 (5 bases). In germline, CDR1 is DFQATT, CDR2 SNEGSKA (reference sequence). The CDR3 loop spans 13 amino acids. The V gene lost 7 bases and the J gene lost 0 bases, with 11 bases spanning the gap. This CDR3 is CSVGQSSTDTQYF. The CDR3 DNA is TGCAGTGTGGGGCAGTCTAGCACAGATACGCAGTATTTT.

This clonotype was found a few times. This chain links TRBV27 with TRBJ1-1, with a weak D call TRBD1 (5 bases). The CDR3 extends over 14 amino acids. V was clipped by 6 bases and J by 0 bases, with 11 bases between them. Looked up from germline, CDR1 is MNHEY and CDR2 is SMNVEV (reference sequence). CDR3 loop: CASSPGGMNTEAFF. CDR3 nucleotide sequence: TGTGCCAGCAGCCCGGGGGGGATGAACACTGAAGCTTTCTTT.